This T cell receptor beta chain was found in a study of blood T cells in healthy people across ages. Study as a whole: Per two T cells, template switching captured roughly one barcoded beta molecule. Notes on the study in general: Older age went with lower TCR beta diversity per million T cells, in a roughly linear way. Shifts in expanded clonotypes may have been confounded by donor CMV status, which was unknown. A conclusive naive versus antigen-experienced comparison was prevented by the unsorted PBMCs.

Using a J-beta primer mix together with a sample-barcoded 5' primer, a second PCR was run for roughly 7 to 12 cycles. One entry per CDR3 protein results from TCRdb running MiXCR on the 5' RACE reads. The sample includes about 1.5 million distinct CDR3 sequences, roughly 43% of them seen just once. CDR3 length equals 13 residues. Germline CDR1 is SEHNR and CDR2 is FQNEAQ (reference sequence). Concerning this clonotype: The antigen is not known. The junction departs from the called germline gene at one end, perhaps through a read error.

The chain recombines TRBV7-9 with TRBJ1-2; tentative D call: TRBD1 (5 bases). This sequence originates from a woman aged 18 to 35 in good health. The sample consisted of blood. The CDR3 nucleotides read TGTGCCAGCAGCTTGGATGGGGCCTATGGCCACACCTTC. Protein: CASSLDGAYGHTF.